The entry below gives a single T cell receptor beta chain sequence along with its context. Its specificity is not known. Germline CDR1 is MGHRA and CDR2 is YSYEKL. The CDR3 covers 18 residues. V lost 4 bases and J lost 0, with 20 bases in between. Clones were sequenced by immunoSEQ multiplex PCR, and TCRdb holds only the in-frame ones, with some missing. Here the sample spans about 44,000 clones, more than 80% being singletons. These data are taken from a study of T cell responses to AZD1222 COVID-19 vaccine. General study findings and limits: An increase in Spike-specific TCR breadth and depth was observed after two AZD1222 doses. The number of AZD1222 recipients seropositive at baseline was only 5 to 7. Clonal diversity was possibly underestimated; the donors were predominantly white British and more often female.

The rearrangement joins TRBV4-1 to TRBJ2-3; unclear D gene. The TCR originated in an adult in good health. The sample consisted of peripheral blood, taken on day 0 of AZD1222 vaccination. CDR3 coding DNA: TGCGCCAGCAGCCGGTTAGATATGGGATTTACAAGCACAGATACGCAGTATTTT. This encodes CASSRLDMGFTSTDTQYF.